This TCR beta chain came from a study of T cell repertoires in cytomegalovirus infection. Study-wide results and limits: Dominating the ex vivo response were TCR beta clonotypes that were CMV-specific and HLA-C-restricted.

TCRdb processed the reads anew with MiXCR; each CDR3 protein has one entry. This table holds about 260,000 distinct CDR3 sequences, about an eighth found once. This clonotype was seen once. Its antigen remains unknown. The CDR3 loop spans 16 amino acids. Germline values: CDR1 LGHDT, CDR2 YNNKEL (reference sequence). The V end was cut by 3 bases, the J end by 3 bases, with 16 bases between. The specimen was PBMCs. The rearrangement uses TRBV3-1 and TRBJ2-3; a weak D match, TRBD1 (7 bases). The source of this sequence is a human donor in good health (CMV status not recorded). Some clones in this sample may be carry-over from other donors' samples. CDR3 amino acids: CASSQLTGRKTDTQYF. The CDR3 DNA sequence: TGTGCCAGCAGCCAGCTGACAGGGAGGAAAACAGATACGCAGTATTTT.